This T cell receptor beta chain was retrieved from a study of cytomegalovirus exposure and HLA in healthy donors. Study information: Approximately 85 million unique TCRs from HLA-typed donors were held in an early data release. Among the approximately 410 genotyped donors, 70% to 85% were placed in the Caucasian-associated ancestry cluster. Study observations and caveats: TCR beta sequences reportedly predicted most subjects' HLA-A and HLA-B alleles accurately.

A multiplex PCR was run with 60 Vbeta primers and 13 Jbeta primers. Sequenced by immunoSEQ multiplex PCR; TCRdb stores in-frame clones only, minus some. Of around 45,000 clones in the sample, roughly 51% were seen once. In this sample, this clone turned up a few times. Its antigen is unknown. The CDR3 length is 14 residues. V lost 6 bases, J lost 4 bases, and 7 bases stayed unmatched. In germline, CDR1 is SNHLY, CDR2 FYNNEI. All donors participated as healthy donors of bone marrow. The sequence derives from a man aged 60-69 years in good health and CMV-seronegative. V gene TRBV2 combines with J gene TRBJ2-7; TRBD1 agrees at 9 bases. Sequenced material: PBMCs. CDR3 protein: CASRVQGAVYEQYF. The CDR3 DNA reads as TGTGCCAGCAGGGTACAGGGGGCGGTATACGAGCAGTACTTC.